The next 13 T cell receptor beta chains were all read from a single sample in a study of blood T cells in healthy people across ages. Combining a sample-barcoded 5' primer with a J-beta primer mix, a second PCR ran for roughly 7 to 11 cycles. TCRdb passed the 5' RACE reads through MiXCR, listing each CDR3 protein once. The sample records over a million distinct CDR3 sequences, roughly 45% being singletons. The sequenced sample consisted of blood. The receptors derive from a woman in her sixties or seventies in good health.

The V gene is TRBV7-9, the J gene TRBJ2-5, with D possibly called TRBD1 or TRBD2 (5 bases each). Germline assignment: CDR1 SEHNR and CDR2 FQNEAQ (reference sequence). Trimming removed 5 bases from V and 4 bases from J, with 17 bases in between. The CDR3 totals 15 residues. CDR3 coding DNA: TGTGCCAGCAGCCCCCCCCAGGGTGGGGGAGAGACCCAGTACTTC. It translates to CASSPPQGGGETQYF.

The rearrangement uses TRBV19 and TRBJ2-2; no definite D call. The CDR3 runs 14 residues. CDR1 and CDR2 (germline): LNHDA, SQIVND (reference sequence). The V end was cut by 4 bases, the J end by 1 base, with 7 bases between. CDR3 bases: TGTGCCAGTAGTACTATCTTGAACACCGGGGAGCTGTTTTTT. Translating it yields CASSTILNTGELFF.

This clonotype showed up just a few times. The chain carries TRBV7-9 and TRBJ2-1; D might be TRBD1 (5 bases). The ends were cut back, 0 bases at V and 1 base at J, with 10 bases in the middle. This CDR3 spans 16 amino acids. The germline gives CDR1 SEHNR, CDR2 FQNEAQ (reference sequence). CDR3 region: CASSLAGALSYNEQFF. The CDR3 DNA reads TGTGCCAGCAGCTTAGCAGGGGCCCTATCCTACAATGAGCAGTTCTTC.

This clonotype appeared a few times. The gene calls are TRBV20-1 and TRBJ2-7; D gene ambiguous. The V gene's germline CDR1 is DFQATT and CDR2 SNEGSKA (reference sequence). V lost 3 bases and J lost 6, with 12 bases in between. The CDR3 spans 12 residues. The CDR3 region has the DNA TGCAGTGCTAGGTTGCCCGTGTCCGAGCAGTACTTC. Amino acids: CSARLPVSEQYF.

The chain couples TRBV28 to TRBJ2-7; D is uncertain. The CDR3 loop spans 14 amino acids. Germline V gene lookup returns CDR1 MDHEN and CDR2 SYDVKM. Trimming left V 6 bases short and J 3 bases short, with 15 bases between. DNA of the CDR3: TGTGCCAGCAGGGGCCTTTTTGCGGACTACGAGCAGTACTTC. Amino acids: CASRGLFADYEQYF.

This clonotype has just a few counts. The chain is built from TRBV28 and TRBJ2-3, with D possibly being TRBD2 (6 bases). Germline CDR1 and CDR2: MDHEN and SYDVKM. The CDR3 runs 15 residues. Trimming pared 11 bases from V and 1 base from J, leaving 19 bases between. CDR3 in amino acids: CAGRGAGPRTDTQYF. The CDR3 DNA reads TGTGCCGGCCGGGGTGCGGGACCCCGCACAGATACGCAGTATTTT.

The sample holds one count of this clonotype. V usage is TRBV20-1 and J usage is TRBJ2-3; 10 positions agree with TRBD2. The CDR3 has 19 amino acids. Looked up from germline, CDR1 is DFQATT and CDR2 is SNEGSKA (reference sequence). V trimming: 3 bases; J trimming: 5 bases; junction bases outside the gene matches: 20. The CDR3 nucleotides read TGCAGTGCTAGGGCTTTGGCTAGCGGGAGCGCCGCAAAAGGAGATACGCAGTATTTT. Its translation: CSARALASGSAAKGDTQYF.

This clonotype has ten or more counts. This rearrangement joins TRBV7-9 to TRBJ2-1; D ambiguous. With 3 bases removed from V and 0 bases from J, the gap between germline ends came to 9 bases. The germline V gene has CDR1 SEHNR and CDR2 FQNEAQ (reference sequence). The length of the CDR3 is 15 residues. The CDR3 DNA follows: TGTGCCAGCAGCTTCCGCGGCAGCTCCTACAATGAGCAGTTCTTC. Its protein is CASSFRGSSYNEQFF.

In this sample, this clonotype turned up many times. The V gene is TRBV10-3, the J gene TRBJ1-2; D is perhaps TRBD1 (6 bases). This CDR3 comprises 15 residues. V lost 6 bases, J lost 3 bases, and 17 bases lay in between. The germline gives CDR1 ENHRY, CDR2 SYGVKD. The CDR3 region has the DNA TGTGCCATCAGCCGGACGGGGGGCTTTGACTATGGCTACACCTTC. Amino acid sequence: CAISRTGGFDYGYTF.

The rearrangement uses TRBV6-5 and TRBJ2-3; D unclear. This CDR3 is 14 amino acids long. Trimming removed 6 bases at V and 4 bases at J, with 14 bases between. Germline V gene sequence: CDR1 MNHEY, CDR2 SVGAGI. CDR3 protein: CASRPQPEPDTQYF. CDR3 in DNA: TGTGCCAGCAGACCGCAACCTGAACCAGATACGCAGTATTTT.

This chain connects TRBV9 to TRBJ2-7; unclear D gene. The CDR3 contains 15 residues. Looked up from germline, CDR1 is SGDLS and CDR2 is YYNGEE. The germline V and J ends were trimmed by 4 bases and 4 bases, with 18 bases remaining between them. The CDR3 DNA reads as TGTGCCAGCAGCCCCCGCCAGGAACCGTGGTACGAGCAGTACTTC. The encoded protein is CASSPRQEPWYEQYF.

The rearrangement links TRBV6-6 to TRBJ2-1, with 12 nucleotides matching TRBD2. Germline CDR1 MNHNY, CDR2 SVGAGI (reference sequence). The J segment lost 9 bases and the V segment lost 2 bases, leaving 5 bases of the junction unmatched. CDR3 length: 15 residues. The CDR3 coding sequence is TGTGCCAGCAGTTACCCACGGGGACTAGCGGGTGAGCAGTTCTTC. Residues: CASSYPRGLAGEQFF.

This clonotype has just a few counts. This chain connects TRBV5-1 to TRBJ2-5; 7 positions agree with TRBD1. Matching the DNA end better, TRBJ2-7 makes the J call doubtful. This CDR3 region has 16 residues. The germline gives CDR1 SGHRS, CDR2 YFSETQ. DNA of the CDR3: TGCGCCAGCAGCCCCACACCGTTTACAGGGGCGTACGAGCAGTACTTC. As protein: CASSPTPFTGAYEQYF.